One and the same sample provided the 5 T cell receptor beta chains below, sequenced in a study of spatial heterogeneity in lung cancer. Indicated time point: blood at routine non-recurrence follow-up after resection. MiXCR, run by TCRdb on the 5' RACE reads, gives a single entry per CDR3 protein. The sample contains 25,000 to 35,000 distinct CDR3 sequences, roughly 5% of which appear only once. Sample: PBMCs, taken at follow-up. These receptors were collected from a female donor with early-stage non-small cell lung cancer.

There are many counts of this clonotype. This chain connects TRBV20-1 to TRBJ2-5, with D possibly matching TRBD1 (6 bases). This CDR3 comprises 12 residues. V gave up 5 bases and J gave up 2 bases, with 9 bases separating them. Germline lookup yields CDR1 DFQATT and CDR2 SNEGSKA (reference sequence). In nucleotides, the CDR3 is TGCAGTGCTGATGGACAGCAAGAGACCCAGTACTTC. Translating it yields CSADGQQETQYF.

This clonotype was seen at least ten times. The chain links TRBV7-3 to TRBJ2-3; 7 bases are a match to TRBD2. CDR3 length equals 17 residues. From germline, CDR1 is SGHTA and CDR2 FQGTGA. J was trimmed by 5 bases and V by 2 bases; bases with no gene match: 13. The CDR3 DNA reads TGTGCCAGCAGCTTACCCCAGTGGGAGGGCCTTGTAGATACGCAGTATTTT. Amino acid sequence: CASSLPQWEGLVDTQYF. The full variable domain, its missing parts supplied by reference TRBV7-3 and TRBJ2-3, is GAGVSQTPSNKVTEKGKYVELRCDPISGHTALYWYRQSLGQGPEFLIYFQGTGAADDSGLPNDRFFAVRPEGSVSTLKIQRTERGDSAVYLCASSLPQWEGLVDTQYFGPGTRLTVL.

This clonotype was recorded at least ten times. The chain recombines TRBV20-1 with TRBJ1-6; 8 bases agree with TRBD1. V was clipped by 6 bases and J by 7 bases; unmatched bases: 8. CDR1 is DFQATT, CDR2 SNEGSKA, per germline (reference sequence). CDR3 length: 14 residues. CDR3 in amino acids: CSATPGGLNSPLHF. For the CDR3, the DNA is TGCAGTGCAACACCAGGGGGCCTAAATTCACCCCTCCACTTT.

There are a few counts of this clonotype. The chain recombines TRBV4-2 with TRBJ2-5; possible D gene TRBD2, 5 bases. CDR3 length: 13 residues. Between the trimmed V and J ends, which lost 4 bases and 3 bases, there was a span of 9 bases. Germline V lookup: CDR1 LGHNA, CDR2 YNFKEQ. The DNA of the CDR3 is TGTGCCAGCAGCCCCGACTACAAAGAGACCCAGTACTTC. It yields the protein CASSPDYKETQYF.

This clonotype was counted at least ten times. The rearrangement uses TRBV27 and TRBJ2-7, with D perhaps matching TRBD1 or TRBD2 (5 bases each). Per the germline V gene, CDR1 is MNHEY and CDR2 is SMNVEV (reference sequence). V was cut by 0 bases and J by 0 bases, with 9 bases left in between. The CDR3 runs 15 residues. The CDR3 DNA reads TGTGCCAGCAGTTTATCCTCGGGGACCTCCTACGAGCAGTACTTC. It translates to CASSLSSGTSYEQYF.